The rows below give T cell receptor beta chains drawn from one sample of a study of T cell changes during pregnancy in multiple sclerosis. Generated by immunoSEQ multiplex PCR, the TCRdb table keeps only in-frame clones and is missing some. The sample includes roughly 48,000 clones, just over 85% of them seen just once. Sequencing was performed on CD4+ T cells from peripheral blood mononuclear cells, taken in the second trimester of pregnancy. The receptors stem from a female donor with multiple sclerosis, enrolled in a pregnancy study. Each CDR3 is given with its conserved first and last residue.

v_gene	j_gene	CDR3aa
TRBV28	TRBJ2-7	CASRPGTGRYEQYF
TRBV4-1	TRBJ1-2	CASSQTSRGSGGYTF
TRBV7-9	TRBJ2-1	CASSSISGRINEQFF
TRBV7-2	TRBJ2-3	CASSLARGLADTQYF
TRBV18	TRBJ2-1	CASSPGQETYNEQFF
TRBV5-8	TRBJ1-1	CASSPGGGHRTEAFF
TRBV4-2	TRBJ2-4	CASSQDVTSGQGASAKNIQYF
TRBV5-4	TRBJ2-5	CASSLVTGAGETQYF
TRBV10-3	TRBJ2-3	CAIAAAQDTQYF
TRBV28	TRBJ1-2	CASVGGFYGYTF
TRBV6-5	TRBJ2-7	CASSNPSGANYEQYF
TRBV5-1	TRBJ1-1	CASSVRDRGANNLNTEAFF
TRBV5-6	TRBJ1-3	CASSQQGFGRNTIYF
TRBV5-6	TRBJ2-7	CASTRTSGTYEQYF
TRBV28	TRBJ1-4	CASTKDRAGEKLFF
TRBV29-1	TRBJ1-4	CSVVSDKNEKLFF
TRBV5-1	TRBJ2-5	CASSLATSGSSGETQYF
TRBV5-6	TRBJ1-3	CASSSEGFSGNTIYF
TRBV10-3	TRBJ2-2	CAISSTSGSGTGELFF
TRBV18	TRBJ2-1	CASSVLVGQGSNEQFF
TRBV4-1	TRBJ2-7	CASSQFLGVISSYEQYF
TRBV11-2	TRBJ2-1	CASSLDLGLAGGEQFF
TRBV7-6	TRBJ1-3	CASSLAPVTSGNTIYF
TRBV7-8	TRBJ2-2	CASSSQTAFNTGELFF
TRBV6-5	TRBJ1-1	CASSYSNTGQGTEAFF
TRBV5-1	TRBJ2-1	CASSFSNEQFF
TRBV7-9	TRBJ1-2	CASTLRGDYGYTF
TRBV4-2	TRBJ1-1	CASSLARNTEAFF
TRBV18	TRBJ1-2	CASSPQGTGAIGYTF
TRBV5-4	TRBJ2-1	CASSWGREDFNEQFF
TRBV18	TRBJ2-1	CASSPPAVVTYNEQFF
TRBV27	TRBJ2-7	CASSSPSGSSYEQYF
TRBV4-1	TRBJ2-4	CASSPAGLAKNIQYF
TRBV2	TRBJ2-2	CANLKNRGGELFF
TRBV10-1	TRBJ2-3	CASSESLAGGTDTQYF
TRBV4-1	TRBJ2-1	CASSRQPVRGSSYNEQFF
TRBV5-5	TRBJ2-5	CASSYAGQAVQETQYF
TRBV2	TRBJ2-1	CASMEREFSYNEQFF
TRBV28	TRBJ1-4	CASRGAWQGVRKLFF
TRBV19	TRBJ1-4	CASSPGTGVEKLFF